The rows below give T cell receptor beta chains drawn from one sample of a study of identical twins. TCRdb re-called the 5' RACE reads with MiXCR, one entry per CDR3 protein. This sample has 300,000 to 400,000 distinct CDR3 sequences, with about 9% found just once. The sample comprised naive T cells sorted from blood. These receptors were obtained from a woman aged 50 to 65 in good health. The CDR3 runs from the conserved cysteine through the conserved F or W. The D gene is left open where the match is weak. Clone size, where shown, is once, few, many, or a class for clones that have expanded.

V	size	D	J	DNA	CDR3
TRBV29-1	few	-	TRBJ2-5	TGCAGCGTTGGGCGGCTAGTTGGGGAGACCCAGTACTTC	CSVGRLVGETQYF
TRBV4-2	few	TRBD1	TRBJ1-5	TGTGCCAGCAGCCAAGGGACAGGGGGCGATCCGCCCCAGCATTTT	CASSQGTGGDPPQHF
TRBV12-3/TRBV12-4	-	TRBD1	TRBJ1-1	TGTGCCAGCAGCCCATACAGGGGGCTTGAGACTGAAGCTTTCTTT	CASSPYRGLETEAFF
TRBV12-3/TRBV12-4	-	-	TRBJ2-3	TGTGCCAGCAGTTTAATCCAGGCCCGCGATACGCAGTATTTT	CASSLIQARDTQYF
TRBV5-1	many	-	TRBJ1-2	TGCGCCAGCAGCTTGGGGCCAGGGAACTATGGCTACACCTTC	CASSLGPGNYGYTF
TRBV18	-	TRBD1	TRBJ1-4	TGTGCCAGCTCACCCCGGACAGGTTCTGAGGAAAAACTGTTTTTT	CASSPRTGSEEKLFF
TRBV20-1	many	TRBD2	TRBJ2-3	TGCAGTGGAGCGGGAGGGATAGATACGCAGTATTTT	CSGAGGIDTQYF
TRBV29-1	-	TRBD1	TRBJ1-2	TGCAGCGTTGACGTGGGACAGGGGCGCCTGAGGGGCTACACCTTC	CSVDVGQGRLRGYTF
TRBV5-1	few	TRBD2	TRBJ2-1	TGCGCCAGCAGCACCCAGAGCGGGGCTCTAAATGAGCAGTTCTTC	CASSTQSGALNEQFF
TRBV5-1	few	TRBD2	TRBJ2-1	TGCGCCAGCAGCCCCCGACTAGCGGCCAATGAGCAGTTCTTC	CASSPRLAANEQFF
TRBV11-2	few	-	TRBJ2-2	TGTGCCAGCAGGGGACACACATGGGAGCTGTTTTTT	CASRGHTWELFF
TRBV5-1	few	-	TRBJ1-6	TGCGCCAGCAGCTCCGGACAGAGAAATTCACCCCTCCACTTT	CASSSGQRNSPLHF
TRBV24-1	-	-	TRBJ2-2	TGTGCCACCAGTGTCCAGGGGGGCACCGGGGAGCTGTTTTTT	CATSVQGGTGELFF
TRBV11-2	many	-	TRBJ2-1	TGTGCCAGCAGCTTAGATGGGACCGGTTCCTACAATGAGCAGTTCTTC	CASSLDGTGSYNEQFF
TRBV20-1	few	-	TRBJ2-1	TGCAGTGCTCTTGCACCCCTCTCCTACAATGAGCAGTTCTTC	CSALAPLSYNEQFF
TRBV7-9	few	-	TRBJ1-4	TGTGCCAGCAGACGATGGGACGGAGAAAAACTGTTTTTT	CASRRWDGEKLFF
TRBV5-1	-	TRBD2	TRBJ2-7	TGCGCCAGCAGCGGGGGACTAGCGGACTACGAGCAGTACTTC	CASSGGLADYEQYF
TRBV7-3	-	TRBD2	TRBJ2-3	TGTGCCAGCAGGGACCCCGTCCGAGCGGGAGTGTCAGATACGCAGTATTTT	CASRDPVRAGVSDTQYF
TRBV7-9	many	-	TRBJ2-7	TGTGCCAGCAGCTTAGCGCTGGGGGGAGCGAACGAGCAGTACTTC	CASSLALGGANEQYF
TRBV19	many	-	TRBJ2-3	TGTGCCAGTAAAGACTTAGGATTCAGGGCAGATACGCAGTATTTT	CASKDLGFRADTQYF
TRBV27	few	-	TRBJ1-5	TGTGCCAGCAGTGCCCCCACAGGGCAGCCCCAGCATTTT	CASSAPTGQPQHF
TRBV5-1	few	TRBD1	TRBJ2-5	TGCGCCAGCAGCTGGGCGGACAGGGAATTTGGAGAGACCCAGTACTTC	CASSWADREFGETQYF
TRBV19	few	TRBD2	TRBJ2-7	TGTGCCAGTAGCTTAGCGGGAGATCGCTACGAGCAGTACTTC	CASSLAGDRYEQYF
TRBV24-1	many	TRBD1	TRBJ2-1	TGTGCCACCAGTGACGTGACAGGGAACGGTAATGAGCAGTTCTTC	CATSDVTGNGNEQFF
TRBV29-1	-	TRBD1	TRBJ2-2	TGCAGCGTTGAGGACAGGGAGGAGTCCGGGGAGCTGTTTTTT	CSVEDREESGELFF
TRBV20-1	few	-	TRBJ2-6	TGCAGTGCAAGTCGACGGCTATCTGGGGCCAACGTCCTGACTTTC	CSASRRLSGANVLTF
TRBV15	few	TRBD2	TRBJ2-1	TGTGCCACCAGCAGAATAGCGGGAGGGGTCAATGAGCAGTTCTTC	CATSRIAGGVNEQFF
TRBV12-3/TRBV12-4	few	-	TRBJ2-1	TGTGCCAGCACCGGCTCCCCCTCGTTTAACAATGAGCAGTTCTTC	CASTGSPSFNNEQFF
TRBV3-1	few	-	TRBJ1-4	TGTGCCAGCAGCGAACTAGCGCGAAATGAAAAACTGTTTTTT	CASSELARNEKLFF
TRBV7-3	many	-	TRBJ2-1	TGTGCCAGCAGCTTAGGCGCTAGTACCTACAATGAGCAGTTCTTC	CASSLGASTYNEQFF
TRBV6-1	few	TRBD1	TRBJ2-2	TGTGCCAGTAAAAAGGGACAGGAAAAAACCGGGGAGCTGTTTTTT	CASKKGQEKTGELFF
TRBV6-1	few	-	TRBJ2-7	TGTGCCAGCATCGACAGGACCTACGAGCAGTACTTC	CASIDRTYEQYF
TRBV6-6	few	-	TRBJ1-1	TGTGCCAGCAGTCAAACAGCCCTGAACACTGAAGCTTTCTTT	CASSQTALNTEAFF
TRBV6-5	many	TRBD2	TRBJ2-3	TGTGCCAGCAGTTCGTCATTAGCGGGGGCGAACCCAGATACGCAGTATTTT	CASSSSLAGANPDTQYF
TRBV29-1	-	-	TRBJ2-1	TGCAGCGTTGAAGTTCGGAGGGGCGCCTACAATGAGCAGTTCTTC	CSVEVRRGAYNEQFF
TRBV2	-	TRBD2	TRBJ2-3	TGTGCCAGCAGCGTTAGCGGGAGCCCCTCCCGAGCAGATACGCAGTATTTT	CASSVSGSPSRADTQYF
TRBV7-9	-	TRBD2	TRBJ2-5	TGTGCCAGCACCTCCACTAGCGGGACCCAAGAGACCCAGTACTTC	CASTSTSGTQETQYF
TRBV5-6	few	-	TRBJ2-7	TGTGCCAGCAGCTTGTCGACTAGAAGGTGGGGGGAGCAGTACTTC	CASSLSTRRWGEQYF